Each of the 9 T cell receptor beta chains below was sequenced from the same sample in a study of neurological immune-mediated disorders. Each CDR3 protein gets one entry after TCRdb re-called the 5' RACE reads with MiXCR. The table has about 71,000 distinct CDR3 sequences, roughly an eighth seen once; the top ten hold 3.5% to 5.5%. Time point here: longitudinal time-point 1 (baseline). Material: PBMCs. These receptors were taken from a female donor with HTLV-1-associated myelopathy (HAM/TSP).

This clonotype came up many times. The chain is built from TRBV4-2 and TRBJ2-1; 9 bases map to TRBD1. The germline V gene has CDR1 LGHNA and CDR2 YNFKEQ. The CDR3 has 16 amino acids. Losses at the gene ends were 0 bases for V and 6 bases for J; bases not matched to a gene: 6. CDR3 amino acids: CASSQDGGTGRNEQFF. Written as DNA, the CDR3 is TGTGCCAGCAGCCAAGATGGCGGGACAGGGCGCAATGAGCAGTTCTTC.

This clonotype was counted ten times or more. The chain links TRBV7-2 to TRBJ2-5; TRBD1 or TRBD2 may be the D gene (5 bases each). The V and J ends lost 1 base and 5 bases respectively, with 11 bases between them. There are 14 residues in the CDR3. Germline V gives CDR1 SGHTA, CDR2 FQGNSA. CDR3 DNA sequence: TGTGCCAGCAGCTTAGGAGGGGCCGGGGAGACCCAGTACTTC. Translating gives CASSLGGAGETQYF.

The sample holds many counts of this clonotype. The CDR3 loop reads CASRRAGARDYYGYTF. CDR3 DNA sequence: TGTGCCAGCAGACGAGCGGGGGCCAGGGATTACTATGGCTACACCTTC. The chain employs TRBV28 and TRBJ1-2, with D perhaps matching TRBD1 (6 bases). This CDR3 region has 16 residues. Germline V gives CDR1 MDHEN, CDR2 SYDVKM. Trimming removed 6 bases from V and 3 bases from J, with 20 bases in between.

There are many counts of this clonotype. A read error may produce the germline difference seen at one junction end. V gene TRBV7-9 combines with J gene TRBJ2-7; D is ambiguous. The CDR3 runs to 13 residues. Germline-derived CDR1 and CDR2 are SEHNR and FQNEAQ (reference sequence). CDR3 sequence (DNA): TGTGCCAGCAGTTTAGGTACAACCTACGAGCAGTACTTC. Translating it yields CASSLGTTYEQYF. Based on the CDR3 plus reference TRBV7-9 and TRBJ2-7, the full variable domain is DTGVSQNPRHKITKRGQNVTFRCDPISEHNRLYWYRQTLGQGPEFLTYFQNEAQLEKSRLLSDRFSAERPKGSFSTLEIQRTEQGDSAMYLCASSLGTTYEQYFGPGTRLTVT.

V gene TRBV5-1 combines with J gene TRBJ2-1; D might be TRBD1 (6 bases). V shed 1 base and J shed 10 bases, with 21 bases lying between them. The CDR3 covers 16 residues. Germline V lookup: CDR1 SGHRS, CDR2 YFSETQ. CDR3 nucleotide sequence: TGCGCCAGCAGCTTGATGTGGGGGCCGCCTGGTAGCGAGCAGTTCTTC. Translating it yields CASSLMWGPPGSEQFF.

This clonotype was counted ten times or more. The chain has TRBV28 and TRBJ1-5, with 8 bases that match TRBD1. Germline V lookup: CDR1 MDHEN, CDR2 SYDVKM. V was pared by 6 bases and J by 4 bases, with 8 bases of the junction left unmatched. This CDR3 region has 15 residues. CDR3 bases: TGTGCCAGCAGCCCACAGGGGGGTGGTAATCAGCCCCAGCATTTT. Its translation: CASSPQGGGNQPQHF.

The chain uses TRBV4-1 and TRBJ1-1, with 10 bases identical to TRBD1. Trimming cost V 4 bases and J 8 bases; bases outside gene matches: 7. Germline values: CDR1 MGHRA, CDR2 YSYEKL. The CDR3 is made up of 14 amino acids. CDR3 DNA: TGCGCCAGCAGCCTAGGGACAGGGGAGACGGAAGCTTTCTTT. This gives the protein CASSLGTGETEAFF.

In this sample, this clonotype turned up a few times. The chain links TRBV2 to TRBJ2-3; 7 positions match TRBD1. Germline trimming cut 3 bases from V and 6 bases from J; bases unmatched to any gene: 9. The length of the CDR3 is 15 residues. CDR1 and CDR2 (germline): SNHLY, FYNNEI. CDR3: CASSDTGATGDTQYF. CDR3 nucleotide sequence: TGTGCCAGCAGTGATACAGGGGCTACGGGGGATACGCAGTATTTT. Complete variable domain (other parts from reference TRBV2 and TRBJ2-3): EPEVTQTPSHQVTQMGQEVILRCVPISNHLYFYWYRQILGQKVEFLVSFYNNEISEKSEIFDDQFSVERPDGSNFTLKIRSTKLEDSAMYFCASSDTGATGDTQYFGPGTRLTVL.

This clonotype was counted many times. An end of the junction does not agree with germline; a read error may underlie this. The chain links TRBV28 to TRBJ2-2; D not resolved. The CDR3 runs 13 residues. The V gene's germline CDR1 is MDHEN and CDR2 SYDVKM. DNA of the CDR3: TGTGCCACCAGTTTAAATCGGCGCGGGGAGCTGTTTTTT. Translated, it gives CATSLNRRGELFF.